The rows below give T cell receptor beta chains drawn from one sample of a study of radiotherapy plus CTLA-4 blockade in lung cancer. Sequenced by immunoSEQ multiplex PCR; TCRdb stores in-frame clones only, minus some. In the table there are about 87,000 clones, around 90% of which are singletons. The sequenced sample was peripheral blood, obtained from a patient treated with radiotherapy plus ipilimumab. The origin of the receptors is a human donor with non-small cell lung cancer that progressed on radiotherapy plus ipilimumab. Both conserved end residues are part of each CDR3. A D gene is named only where the DNA matches it firmly. Some rows have no size entry. The others give once, few or many, or a class for an expanded clone.

cdr3_aa cdr3_nt d_call j_call v_call clone_size
CASSQDLAGGYEQYF TGTGCCAGCAGCCAAGATCTTGCGGGAGGTTACGAGCAGTACTTC TRBD2 TRBJ2-7 TRBV14 -
CASSSLLGRTYEQYF TGTGCCAGCAGTTCCCTTTTGGGGAGGACCTACGAGCAGTACTTC - TRBJ2-7 TRBV27 once
CASSFDSAYSGANVLTF TGTGCCAGCAGTTTCGACAGTGCCTACTCTGGGGCCAACGTCCTGACTTTC - TRBJ2-6 TRBV27 -
CASSDGQGNSYEQYF TGCGCCAGCAGCGACGGACAGGGGAACTCCTACGAGCAGTACTTC TRBD1 TRBJ2-7 TRBV5-1 -
CATSRGSNQPQHF TGTGCCACCAGCAGAGGAAGCAATCAGCCCCAGCATTTT - TRBJ1-5 TRBV15 once
CASSLGLSEWSYNEQFF TGCGCCAGCAGCTTAGGACTGAGTGAGTGGTCCTACAATGAGCAGTTCTTC - TRBJ2-1 TRBV5-1 -
CASTTGQAPYEQYF TGTGCCAGTACCACGGGACAGGCTCCCTACGAGCAGTACTTC TRBD1 TRBJ2-7 TRBV19 -
CSATEGYTF TGCAGTGCTACGGAGGGCTACACCTTC - TRBJ1-2 TRBV20-1 -
CASSIVAGVINNEQFF TGTGCCAGTAGTATCGTAGCGGGGGTCATAAACAATGAGCAGTTCTTC TRBD2 TRBJ2-1 TRBV19 -
CASSSSPGTGVGGYTF TGTGCCAGCAGCTCGTCACCCGGGACAGGCGTAGGAGGCTACACCTTC TRBD1 TRBJ1-2 TRBV5-5 -
CATSRDGTGRYYSNQPQHF TGTGCCACCAGCAGAGATGGGACAGGGCGGTACTATAGCAATCAGCCCCAGCATTTT TRBD1 TRBJ1-5 TRBV15 -
CASSQTTGRHSGNTIYF TGCGCCAGCAGCCAAACCACCGGCAGGCACTCTGGAAACACCATATATTTT - TRBJ1-3 TRBV4-1 -
CASSLKRHGYYGYTF TGTGCCAGCAGCTTAAAGCGTCACGGATACTATGGCTACACCTTC - TRBJ1-2 TRBV7-9 -
CASSADRGDYGYTF TGTGCCAGCAGCGCGGACAGGGGTGACTATGGCTACACCTTC TRBD1 TRBJ1-2 TRBV7-2 -
CASSPGGVNTEAFF TGTGCCAGCAGCCCGGGAGGGGTGAACACTGAAGCTTTCTTT - TRBJ1-1 TRBV28 -
CASSLVGTKKETQYF TGCGCCAGCAGCTTGGTGGGGACTAAGAAAGAGACCCAGTACTTC TRBD2 TRBJ2-5 TRBV5-1 -
CASSTGSVRETQYF TGTGCCAGCAGCACGGGCTCAGTTAGGGAGACCCAGTACTTC - TRBJ2-5 TRBV7-2 -
CASSFSSSNYGYTF TGTGCCAGCAGCTTCTCCAGTTCTAACTATGGCTACACCTTC - TRBJ1-2 TRBV7-9 -